This T cell receptor beta chain comes out of a study of blood T cell repertoires in COVID-19. Across the whole study: Samples came from the United States, Italy and Spain, spanning acute and convalescent COVID-19. Sources were T cells, B-cell-depleted T cells, or PBMCs; the material itself was cDNA or gDNA.

There are 16 residues in the CDR3. Germline V CDR1 and CDR2: KGHSH, LQKENI. With 3 bases clipped from V and 1 base from J, the junction kept 3 bases outside the gene matches. Seattle enrolled patients during active infection and tracked them longitudinally. Under the authors' procedure: The authors estimated nucleated cell counts from reference gene primer amplification. Data came from immunoSEQ multiplex PCR; TCRdb stores just in-frame clones and leaves some out. V and J calls and clone size are copied from that table; D and trimming were computed from the DNA. Among approximately 93,000 clones listed, around 88% were seen once.

Source material: peripheral blood. The clonotype comes from a man aged 45-65 years with COVID-19, enrolled during active disease. This chain links TRBV18 with TRBJ2-2, with 9 bases fitting TRBD2. The CDR3 region is CASSPMTSGNTGELFF. CDR3 coding DNA: TGTGCCAGCTCACCGATGACTAGCGGGAACACCGGGGAGCTGTTTTTT.